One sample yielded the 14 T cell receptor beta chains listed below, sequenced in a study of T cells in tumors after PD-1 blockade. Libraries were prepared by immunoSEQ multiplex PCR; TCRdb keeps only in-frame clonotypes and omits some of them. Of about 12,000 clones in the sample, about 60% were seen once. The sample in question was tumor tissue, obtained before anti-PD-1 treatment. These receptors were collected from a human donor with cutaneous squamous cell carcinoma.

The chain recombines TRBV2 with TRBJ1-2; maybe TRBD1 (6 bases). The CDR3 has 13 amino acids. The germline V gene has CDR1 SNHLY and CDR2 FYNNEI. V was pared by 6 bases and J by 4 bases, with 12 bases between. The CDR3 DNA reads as TGTGCCAGCAGCGCAGGGGCGGGCTATGGCTACACCTTC. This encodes CASSAGAGYGYTF.

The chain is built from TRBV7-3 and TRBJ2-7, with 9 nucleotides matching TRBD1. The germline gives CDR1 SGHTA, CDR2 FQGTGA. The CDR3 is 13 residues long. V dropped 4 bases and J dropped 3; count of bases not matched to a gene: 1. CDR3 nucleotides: TGTGCCAGCAGCTCGACAGGGGGCTACGAGCAGTACTTC. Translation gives CASSSTGGYEQYF.

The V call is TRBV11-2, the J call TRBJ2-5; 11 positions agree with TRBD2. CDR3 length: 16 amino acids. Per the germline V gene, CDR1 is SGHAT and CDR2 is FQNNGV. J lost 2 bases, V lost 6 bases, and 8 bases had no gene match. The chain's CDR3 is CASSRPGLAAQETQYF. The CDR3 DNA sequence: TGTGCCAGCAGTCGGCCGGGACTAGCGGCTCAAGAGACCCAGTACTTC.

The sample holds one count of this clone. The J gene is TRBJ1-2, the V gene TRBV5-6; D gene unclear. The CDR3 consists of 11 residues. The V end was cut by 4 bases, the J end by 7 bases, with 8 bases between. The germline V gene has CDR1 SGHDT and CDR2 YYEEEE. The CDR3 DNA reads TGTGCCAGCAGCGTTTACGGTGGCTACACCTTC. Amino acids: CASSVYGGYTF. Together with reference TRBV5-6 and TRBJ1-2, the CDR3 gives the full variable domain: DAGVTQSPTHLIKTRGQQVTLRCSPKSGHDTVSWYQQALGQGPQFIFQYYEEEERQRGNFPDRFSGHQFPNYSSELNVNALLLGDSALYLCASSVYGGYTFGSGTRLTVV.

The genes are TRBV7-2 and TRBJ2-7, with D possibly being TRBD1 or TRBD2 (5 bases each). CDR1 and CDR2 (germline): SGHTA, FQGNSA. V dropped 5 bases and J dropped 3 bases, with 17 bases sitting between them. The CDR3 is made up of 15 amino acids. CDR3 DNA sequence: TGTGCCAGCAGCAGGGACCCGCAACTCAACTACGAGCAGTACTTC. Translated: CASSRDPQLNYEQYF.

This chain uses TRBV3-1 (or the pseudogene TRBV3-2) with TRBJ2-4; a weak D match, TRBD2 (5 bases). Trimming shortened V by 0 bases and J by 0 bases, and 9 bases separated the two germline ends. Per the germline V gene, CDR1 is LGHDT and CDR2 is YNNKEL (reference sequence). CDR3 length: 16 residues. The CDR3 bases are TGTGCCAGCAGCCAAGAGGGCGGGTTAGCCAAAAACATTCAGTACTTC. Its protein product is CASSQEGGLAKNIQYF.

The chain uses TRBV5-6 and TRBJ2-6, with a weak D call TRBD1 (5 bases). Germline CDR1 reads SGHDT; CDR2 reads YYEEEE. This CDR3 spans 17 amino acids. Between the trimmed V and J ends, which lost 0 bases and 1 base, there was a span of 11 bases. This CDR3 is CASSLGGRVSGANVLTF. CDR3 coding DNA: TGTGCCAGCAGCTTGGGGGGCAGGGTATCTGGGGCCAACGTCCTGACTTTC.

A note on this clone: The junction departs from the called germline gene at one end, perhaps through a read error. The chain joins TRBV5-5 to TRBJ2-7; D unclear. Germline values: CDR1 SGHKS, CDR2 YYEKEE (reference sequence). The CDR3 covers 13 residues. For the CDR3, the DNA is TGTGCCAGCAGTTACATTCGAGAGTCACCGTCAGATTTC. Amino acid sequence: CASSYIRESPSDF.

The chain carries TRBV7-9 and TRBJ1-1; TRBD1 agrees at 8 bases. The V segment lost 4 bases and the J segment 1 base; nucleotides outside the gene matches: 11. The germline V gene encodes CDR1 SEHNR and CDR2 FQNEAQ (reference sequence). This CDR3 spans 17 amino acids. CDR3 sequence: CASSSTGGHAPNTEAFF. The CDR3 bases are TGTGCCAGCAGCTCAACAGGGGGGCACGCTCCGAACACTGAAGCTTTCTTT.

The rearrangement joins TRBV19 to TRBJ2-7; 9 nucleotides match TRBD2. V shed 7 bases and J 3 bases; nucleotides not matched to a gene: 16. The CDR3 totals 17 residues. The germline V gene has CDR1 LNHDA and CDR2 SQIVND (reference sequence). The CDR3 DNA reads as TGTGCCAGTACCCCCGAGGGGCGGGAGGGCCCTTACTACGAGCAGTACTTC. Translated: CASTPEGREGPYYEQYF. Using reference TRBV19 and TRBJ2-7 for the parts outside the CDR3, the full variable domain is DGGITQSPKYLFRKEGQNVTLSCEQNLNHDAMYWYRQDPGQGLRLIYYSQIVNDFQKGDIAEGYSVSREKKESFPLTVTSAQKNPTAFYLCASTPEGREGPYYEQYFGPGTRLTVT.

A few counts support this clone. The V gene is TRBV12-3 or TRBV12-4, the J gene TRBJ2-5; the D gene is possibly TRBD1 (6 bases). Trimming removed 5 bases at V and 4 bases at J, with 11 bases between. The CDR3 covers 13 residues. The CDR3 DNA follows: TGTGCCAGCAGTGGGACAAACGCAGAGACCCAGTACTTC. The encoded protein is CASSGTNAETQYF.

CDR3 nucleotides: TGTGCCATCAGTGAGTCGCAGGGACAGAGCTACACCTTC. As protein: CAISESQGQSYTF. The chain combines TRBV10-3 with TRBJ1-2; 7 nucleotides line up with TRBD1. The germline V gene encodes CDR1 ENHRY and CDR2 SYGVKD. The length of the CDR3 is 13 residues. Unmatched junction bases numbered 4, after V lost 0 bases and J lost 9 bases.

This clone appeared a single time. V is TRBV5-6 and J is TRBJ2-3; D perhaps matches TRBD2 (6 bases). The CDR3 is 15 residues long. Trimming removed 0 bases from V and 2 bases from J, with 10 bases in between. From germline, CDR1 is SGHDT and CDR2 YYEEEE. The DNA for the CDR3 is TGTGCCAGCAGCTTGGTACAGCGGGCCACAGATACGCAGTATTTT. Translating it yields CASSLVQRATDTQYF.

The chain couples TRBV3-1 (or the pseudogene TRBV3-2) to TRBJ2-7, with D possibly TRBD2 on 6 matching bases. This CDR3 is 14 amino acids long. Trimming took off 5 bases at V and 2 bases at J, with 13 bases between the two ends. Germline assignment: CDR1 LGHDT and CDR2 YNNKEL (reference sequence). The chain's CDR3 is CASSSVAEPYEQYF. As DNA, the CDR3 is TGTGCCAGCAGCAGTGTAGCGGAGCCCTACGAGCAGTACTTC.